The subject of this entry is one T cell receptor (beta chain). Antigen: not known. Blood donors of median age approximately 57 years (range roughly 20-70), approximately 60% of them female, formed the healthy controls. This entry belongs to a study of somatic mutations in cytotoxic T cells in rheumatoid arthritis. This table comes from immunoSEQ multiplex PCR, and its TCRdb copy is limited to in-frame clones, with some not included. Counted here are over 15,000 clones, about 90% occurring once; the ten biggest clones make up over 12%. Study-wide results and limits: Exceedance of 20% of CD8+ cells by the largest CD8+ clone occurred in about an eighth of the roughly 60 patients. TRBV07 showed slight underrepresentation in rheumatoid arthritis patients, unadjusted for multiple comparisons.

Trimming cost V 4 bases and J 7 bases, with 14 bases left between them. This CDR3 contains 13 residues. Germline V gene data show CDR1 as SGHRS and CDR2 as YFSETQ. The sequencing sample was made of CD8+ T cells sorted from blood. V usage is TRBV5-1 and J usage is TRBJ1-1, with D perhaps matching TRBD1 (6 bases). The TCR sequence derives from a man aged 40-49 years in good health. CDR3 sequence (DNA): TGCGCCAGCAGCAGAACAGGGAGTGGTGAAGCTTTCTTT. Translation gives CASSRTGSGEAFF.